Below are 17 T cell receptor beta chains sequenced from a single sample in a study of T-cell memory formation after mild COVID-19. TCRdb re-called the 5' RACE reads with MiXCR, one entry per CDR3 protein. The sample consists of roughly 480,000 distinct CDR3 sequences, 20% to 25% of them appearing once. The specimen sequenced was PBMCs or a T cell subset sorted from them (not recorded which). The receptors were gathered from an adult woman who had mild COVID-19 (a few samples of this study predate the infection). Cell type and time point are not known.

The chain couples TRBV25-1 to TRBJ1-1; 8 positions agree with TRBD1. V lost 10 bases, J lost 0 bases, and 10 bases stayed unmatched. The CDR3 is 15 residues long. Germline CDR1 MGHDK, CDR2 SYGVNS. CDR3 sequence (DNA): TGTGCCACCTTCGGGACAGGCGTCATGAACACTGAAGCTTTCTTT. This encodes CATFGTGVMNTEAFF.

This clonotype was observed a handful of times. The genes are TRBV10-3 and TRBJ2-3; D gene ambiguous. V was shortened by 6 bases and J by 3 bases, with 13 bases between the two germline ends. CDR1 is ENHRY, CDR2 SYGVKD, per germline. This CDR3 region has 14 residues. The CDR3 nucleotides are TGTGCCATCAGGGATCAAGACGATACAGATACGCAGTATTTT. This translates into CAIRDQDDTDTQYF.

The chain joins TRBV6-2 or TRBV6-3 to TRBJ2-2; 7 positions agree with TRBD2. CDR1 is MNHEY, CDR2 SVGEGT, per germline. The CDR3 covers 16 residues. With 4 bases clipped from V and 8 bases from J, the junction kept 13 bases outside the gene matches. The CDR3 loop reads CASSWAGTTRVGELFF. The CDR3 DNA sequence: TGTGCCAGCAGTTGGGCCGGGACTACACGTGTGGGGGAGCTGTTTTTT.

V gene TRBV15 combines with J gene TRBJ1-6; D not resolved. The germline gives CDR1 LNHNV, CDR2 YYDKDF (reference sequence). The CDR3 runs to 16 residues. V shed 0 bases and J shed 10 bases, with 16 bases lying between them. The CDR3 region has the DNA TGTGCCACCAGCAGAGACTTTTCCTTTGGAGGATCACCCCTCCACTTT. This gives the protein CATSRDFSFGGSPLHF. The whole variable domain, filled in from reference TRBV15 and TRBJ1-6, reads DAMVIQNPRYQVTQFGKPVTLSCSQTLNHNVMYWYQQKSSQAPKLLFHYYDKDFNNEADTPDNFQSRRPNTSFCFLDIRSPGLGDTAMYLCATSRDFSFGGSPLHFGNGTRLTVT.

In this sample, this clonotype turned up many times. J is TRBJ2-7 and V is TRBV3-1; the D is unclear. The CDR3 is made up of 13 amino acids. Germline V gene sequence: CDR1 LGHDT, CDR2 YNNKEL (reference sequence). V lost 8 bases and J lost 4, with 15 bases in between. CDR3 region: CASRARGTYEQYF. Written as DNA, the CDR3 is TGTGCCAGCCGTGCCCGCGGCACTTACGAGCAGTACTTC.

This clonotype has only a few counts. The rearrangement joins TRBV6-1 to TRBJ1-1, with D hard to call. Germline CDR1 and CDR2: MNHNS and SASEGT. CDR3 length: 13 residues. V was pared by 4 bases and J by 5 bases, with 11 bases between. CDR3 coding DNA: TGTGCCAGCAGTGTGACGCGTGAGACTGAAGCTTTCTTT. Translated: CASSVTRETEAFF.

The sample holds a few counts of this clonotype. This rearrangement joins TRBV27 to TRBJ1-1; D is unresolved. In germline, CDR1 is MNHEY, CDR2 SMNVEV (reference sequence). The CDR3 contains 15 residues. Trimming removed 6 bases at V and 3 bases at J, with 17 bases between. DNA of the CDR3: TGTGCCAGCAGCAAGGACCCTCCAAGCTACACTGAAGCTTTCTTT. Translation gives CASSKDPPSYTEAFF.

This clonotype turned up a few times. The chain is built from TRBV6-2 or TRBV6-3 and TRBJ2-5, with 10 positions matching TRBD2. From germline, CDR1 is MNHEY and CDR2 SVGEGT. V trimming: 0 bases; J trimming: 0 bases; junction bases outside the gene matches: 7. The CDR3 has 18 residues. CDR3 DNA sequence: TGTGCCAGCAGTTACTCGATCCGGAGCGGGGGGGACCAAGAGACCCAGTACTTC. It yields the protein CASSYSIRSGGDQETQYF.

This chain links TRBV3-1 with TRBJ1-6; no definite D call. CDR3 length equals 14 residues. V dropped 4 bases and J dropped 2 bases, with 6 bases sitting between them. From germline, CDR1 is LGHDT and CDR2 YNNKEL (reference sequence). CDR3 in DNA: TGTGCCAGCAGCCCGGGAACCTATAATTCACCCCTCCACTTT. Translating it yields CASSPGTYNSPLHF.

The rearrangement joins TRBV6-5 to TRBJ2-7, with 12 bases that match TRBD1. Germline trimming cut 0 bases from V and 2 bases from J; bases unmatched to any gene: 14. Germline values: CDR1 MNHEY, CDR2 SVGAGI. The CDR3 has 20 amino acids. The CDR3 coding sequence is TGTGCCAGCAGTTACTCTACACCCGGGACAGGGGGCCTCGCCCCCTACGAGCAGTACTTC. Translation gives CASSYSTPGTGGLAPYEQYF.

This clonotype has only a few counts. The junction differs from germline at one of its ends, possibly a read error. The chain recombines TRBV4-1 with TRBJ1-4; no definite D call. This CDR3 is 19 amino acids long. Germline V gene sequence: CDR1 MGHRA, CDR2 YSYEKL. The CDR3 DNA reads TGCGCAAGCAGCCAAGATCAAGACCCCCTTCGCAGCCCCAATGAAAAACTGTTTTTT. The encoded protein is CASSQDQDPLRSPNEKLFF.

This clonotype was seen repeatedly, ten times or more. V gene TRBV6-1 combines with J gene TRBJ2-7; 10 nucleotides match TRBD1. V gave up 4 bases and J gave up 3 bases; unmatched junction bases: 3. This CDR3 is 14 amino acids long. CDR1 is MNHNS and CDR2 is SASEGT in the germline V gene. The CDR3 region is CASSVGQGDYEQYF. The CDR3 DNA reads as TGTGCCAGCAGTGTCGGACAGGGGGACTACGAGCAGTACTTC.

This clonotype was counted a few times. The J gene is TRBJ2-5, the V gene TRBV12-3 or TRBV12-4, with a weak D call TRBD1 (6 bases). The CDR3 length is 14 residues. With 5 bases removed from V and 5 bases from J, the gap between germline ends came to 15 bases. DNA for the CDR3: TGTGCCAGCAGTCTCAGGGGAGTTGACGAGACCCAGTACTTC. This sequence encodes CASSLRGVDETQYF.

The chain couples TRBV7-6 to TRBJ2-7; D is perhaps TRBD1 or TRBD2 (5 bases each). CDR3 length: 14 amino acids. The germline V gene encodes CDR1 SGHVS and CDR2 FNYEAQ. Deletions cut 3 bases from V and 0 bases from J, with 9 bases between. CDR3 protein: CASSLGRHSYEQYF. CDR3 DNA sequence: TGTGCCAGCAGCTTGGGACGGCACTCCTACGAGCAGTACTTC.

This rearrangement joins TRBV6-5 to TRBJ2-7, with 7 bases that match TRBD2. Trimming cost V 6 bases and J 4 bases; bases outside gene matches: 15. There are 16 residues in the CDR3. Per germline, CDR1 MNHEY and CDR2 SVGAGI. CDR3 DNA: TGTGCCAGCAGGCCCGGATTTCCCGGGAGGAATTACGAGCAGTACTTC. Protein: CASRPGFPGRNYEQYF.

This clonotype was observed a handful of times. The chain has TRBV20-1 and TRBJ2-7, with TRBD2 matching over 8 bases. The CDR3 consists of 13 residues. Germline-derived CDR1 and CDR2 are DFQATT and SNEGSKA (reference sequence). After removal of 0 bases from V and 6 bases from J, the junction contained 4 bases not matched to a gene. This chain's CDR3 is CSARDREGREQYF. In DNA form, the CDR3 reads TGCAGTGCTAGAGACCGGGAGGGCCGCGAGCAGTACTTC.

The chain uses TRBV10-3 and TRBJ2-6, with D hard to call. Trimming shortened V by 6 bases and J by 1 base, and 7 bases separated the two germline ends. The CDR3 runs 14 residues. CDR1 ENHRY and CDR2 SYGVKD come from the germline V gene. The CDR3 DNA sequence: TGTGCCATCAGGACGGCGTCTGGGGCCAACGTCCTGACTTTC. It is translated as CAIRTASGANVLTF.